Here is one TCR beta chain with its context. What it recognizes is unknown. It is likely a read error, because the conserved phenylalanine at the end of the CDR3 is missing. TCRbeta libraries were built with three rounds of nested PCR, modified from ARM-PCR. TCRdb reprocessed the multiplex PCR reads via MiXCR and lists one record per CDR3 protein. The sample includes roughly 120,000 distinct CDR3 sequences, approximately 82% seen only once; the top ten take more than 35%. These data belong to a study of tumor and adjacent non-tumor tissue in lung cancer. Study as a whole: Each sample yielded roughly 4.2 million productive TCRbeta reads on average. Study findings and constraints: Significantly higher TCR diversity was found in tumor than normal lung.

RNA was extracted from bulk tissue without any cell sorting. The V gene's germline CDR1 is MGHRA and CDR2 YSYEKL. The CDR3 length is 16 residues. The sequencing sample was made of lung tumor tissue. This chain joins TRBV4-1 and TRBJ2-1; D might be TRBD1 or TRBD2, each matching 5 bases. This clonotype originated in a woman aged 60 to 75 with non-small cell lung cancer. The CDR3 DNA is TGCGCCAGCAGCCCCCTCCGAGGGCAGGGTTACAAAGAGCAGTTCTTA. As protein: CASSPLRGQGYKEQFL.